This T cell receptor beta chain was sequenced in a study of cytomegalovirus exposure and HLA in healthy donors. The study, taken as a whole, reports: A few chains linked to CMV were shown in vitro to be specific for CMV antigens. Previous analysis showed most TCR beta V segments were productive about 87% or about 30% of the time. Links to common viral pathogens appeared, in a later analysis, for several of the most significant clusters.

The study ran its PCR with 60 Vbeta and 13 Jbeta primers. The data were produced by immunoSEQ multiplex PCR, yet TCRdb's version contains in-frame clones alone and is incomplete. The sample consists of under 70,000 clones, less than 85% of them appearing once. Concerning this clone: Antigen specificity is unknown.

The CDR3 covers 14 residues. With V trimmed by 6 bases and J by 0 bases, 5 bases remained unmatched. Per germline, CDR1 WNHNN and CDR2 SYGVQD (reference sequence). The specimen sequenced was PBMCs. V is TRBV10-1 and J is TRBJ2-7, with 7 bases aligning to TRBD1. This TCR came from a woman aged 60-70 years in good health and CMV-seropositive. The CDR3 sequence: CASSETGISYEQYF. CDR3 bases: TGCGCCAGCAGCGAGACAGGGATCTCCTACGAGCAGTACTTC.